One sample yielded the 11 T cell receptor beta chains listed below, sequenced in a study of shared clonotypes between healthy human individuals. Produced via immunoSEQ multiplex PCR; TCRdb's table is partial and in-frame only. The repertoire holds a few million clones, with more than 90% as singletons. Material: naive CD4+ T cells sorted from blood. Sample subset: CD45RA+ positively selected. These receptors originate from a man between 18 and 35 years old in good health.

This sequence joins TRBV6-1 and TRBJ2-7, with 11 bases matching TRBD2. The germline CDR1 and CDR2 sequences are MNHNS and SASEGT. The CDR3 sequence is 14 residues long. The junction had 7 bases not matched to a gene; V was cut back by 10 bases and J by 2 bases. Written as DNA, the CDR3 is TGTGCCACCATTACTAGCGGGGGACCCTACGAGCAGTACTTC. It yields the protein CATITSGGPYEQYF.

The rearrangement uses TRBV7-2 and TRBJ2-3, with D unclear. The V and J ends lost 2 bases and 0 bases respectively, with 12 bases between them. Germline CDR1 is SGHTA and CDR2 is FQGNSA. CDR3 length: 16 residues. This CDR3 is CASSLSRVSSTDTQYF. The CDR3 nucleotides read TGTGCCAGCAGCTTATCACGGGTATCAAGCACAGATACGCAGTATTTT.

The J gene is TRBJ1-5, the V gene TRBV5-5; 10 bases align to TRBD1. V lost 3 bases and J lost 7; bases outside the gene matches: 4. The CDR3 spans 14 residues. Germline V CDR1 and CDR2: SGHKS, YYEKEE (reference sequence). This chain's CDR3 is CASSWTGGSQPQHF. As DNA, the CDR3 is TGTGCCAGCAGCTGGACAGGGGGAAGCCAGCCCCAGCATTTT. Based on the CDR3 plus reference TRBV5-5 and TRBJ1-5, the full variable domain is DAGVTQSPTHLIKTRGQQVTLRCSPISGHKSVSWYQQVLGQGPQFIFQYYEKEERGRGNFPDRFSARQFPNYSSELNVNALLLGDSALYLCASSWTGGSQPQHFGDGTRLSIL.

This rearrangement joins TRBV7-9 to TRBJ1-1, with 8 nucleotides matching TRBD1. V shed 3 bases and J 1 base; nucleotides not matched to a gene: 4. Germline assignment: CDR1 SEHNR and CDR2 FQNEAQ (reference sequence). The CDR3 totals 15 residues. The CDR3: CASSFRTGPNTEAFF. CDR3 nucleotide sequence: TGTGCCAGCAGCTTTCGGACAGGGCCGAACACTGAAGCTTTCTTT.

The V and J genes are TRBV4-3 and TRBJ2-2; a possible D gene is TRBD1 (6 bases). The CDR3 spans 16 residues. Trimming left V 0 bases short and J 1 base short, with 9 bases between. The germline V gene encodes CDR1 LGHNA and CDR2 YSLEER. DNA for the CDR3: TGCGCCAGCAGCCAAGAAAGGGACATGAACACCGGGGAGCTGTTTTTT. Translated, it gives CASSQERDMNTGELFF.

The V call is TRBV11-1, the J call TRBJ2-5, with 10 bases that match TRBD1. The V segment lost 5 bases and the J segment 4 bases; nucleotides outside the gene matches: 13. Germline V gene data show CDR1 as SGHAT and CDR2 as FQDESV (reference sequence). CDR3 length: 17 amino acids. Written as DNA, the CDR3 is TGTGCCAGCAGCCTAGGGGCCGGGACAGGGGAGGGAGAGACCCAGTACTTC. Its translation: CASSLGAGTGEGETQYF.

This chain uses TRBV9 with TRBJ1-5; D is unresolved. Trimming shortened V by 0 bases and J by 2 bases, and 9 bases separated the two germline ends. CDR3 length equals 15 residues. Per the germline V gene, CDR1 is SGDLS and CDR2 is YYNGEE. The CDR3, as DNA: TGTGCCAGCAGCGTAGGAGGGCTAGGCAATCAGCCCCAGCATTTT. This codes for CASSVGGLGNQPQHF.

V gene TRBV19 combines with J gene TRBJ2-7, with D uncertain. From germline, CDR1 is LNHDA and CDR2 SQIVND (reference sequence). This CDR3 spans 14 amino acids. Trimming took off 5 bases at V and 3 bases at J, with 14 bases between the two ends. The CDR3 DNA sequence: TGTGCCAGTAGTCTGGCAGGCGCTTTCTACGAGCAGTACTTC. Translated: CASSLAGAFYEQYF.

The chain recombines TRBV27 with TRBJ2-1, with 7 bases matching TRBD1. The V gene's germline CDR1 is MNHEY and CDR2 SMNVEV (reference sequence). This CDR3 contains 13 residues. V lost 5 bases to trimming and J lost 9 bases; unmatched junction nucleotides: 7. The CDR3 DNA is TGTGCCAGCAGTACTCACAGGGGCGGTGAGCAGTTCTTC. Translating it yields CASSTHRGGEQFF.

The gene calls are TRBV5-4 and TRBJ1-1, with a tentative D call TRBD1 (5 bases). CDR1 and CDR2 from the germline V gene are SGHNT and YYREEE (reference sequence). The CDR3 is made up of 15 amino acids. Trimming left V 4 bases short and J 0 bases short, with 13 bases between. CDR3 protein: CASSRYGTLNTEAFF. The CDR3 nucleotides are TGTGCCAGCAGCCGATACGGGACGCTGAACACTGAAGCTTTCTTT.

The V gene is TRBV5-1, the J gene TRBJ2-3; 9 bases are a match to TRBD2. Trimming took 2 bases from V and 2 from J; bases not matched to a gene: 3. Germline CDR1 SGHRS, CDR2 YFSETQ. The CDR3 loop spans 15 amino acids. The CDR3 region is CASSFSGSLTDTQYF. The CDR3, as DNA: TGCGCCAGCAGCTTTAGCGGGAGCCTCACAGATACGCAGTATTTT.